This TCR beta chain derives from a study of Ad26.COV2.S vaccination and SARS-CoV-2 variants. Study-wide context: Into the muscle, Ad26.COV2.S was dosed once or twice, 56 days apart.

This sample's treatment: about 20 received Ad26.COV2.S at low or high dose, single or two shots; 5 received placebo; per-sample allocation not given. The investigators took samples on day 63 after the first vaccine or placebo injection. Wuhan-strain SARS-CoV-2 spike was expressed by the Ad26 vector that made up the vaccine. Here immunoSEQ multiplex PCR was the method, and the copy in TCRdb shows in-frame clones only, minus some. The table lists under 400,000 clones, around 87% of them singletons, with around 3.5% in the top ten. The V gene's germline CDR1 is GTSNPN and CDR2 SVGIG (reference sequence). V lost 3 bases and J 1 base, leaving 7 bases between the germline ends. The CDR3 loop spans 12 amino acids. Whole-study findings and limits: Recipients of either vaccine or placebo displayed similar breadth of non-spike TCRs.

Note on this clone: The antigen is unknown. The sample contains more than one DNA sequence encoding this CDR3.

This chain links TRBV30 with TRBJ2-7; D possibly corresponds to TRBD1 (5 bases). The clonotype originates from a person aged 18-65 years who received the Ad26.COV2.S COVID-19 vaccine or a placebo. This material consisted of peripheral blood, taken in a trial of Ad26.COV2.S vaccine versus placebo. Here the CDR3 reads CAWSTGSYEQYF. The CDR3 nucleotides are TGTGCCTGGAGCACAGGTTCCTACGAGCAGTACTTC.